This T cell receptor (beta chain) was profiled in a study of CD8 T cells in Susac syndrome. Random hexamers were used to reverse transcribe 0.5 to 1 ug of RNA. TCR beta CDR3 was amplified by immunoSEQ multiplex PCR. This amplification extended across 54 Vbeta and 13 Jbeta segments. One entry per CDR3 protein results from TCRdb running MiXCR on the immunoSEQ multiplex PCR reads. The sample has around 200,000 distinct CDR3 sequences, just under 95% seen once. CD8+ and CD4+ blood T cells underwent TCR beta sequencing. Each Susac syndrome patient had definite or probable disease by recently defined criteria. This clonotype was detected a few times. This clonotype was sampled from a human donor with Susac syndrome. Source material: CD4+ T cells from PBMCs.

DNA for the CDR3: TGCAGCGTGAGGGCCTTAGGGGGGAATGAGCAGTTCTTC. Protein product: CSVRALGGNEQFF. This chain joins TRBV29-1 and TRBJ2-1; D tentatively reads TRBD1 or TRBD2 (6 bases each). Trimming shortened V by 6 bases and J by 7 bases, and 16 bases separated the two germline ends. CDR1 and CDR2 from the germline V gene are SQVTM and ANQGSEA. This CDR3 has 13 amino acids.